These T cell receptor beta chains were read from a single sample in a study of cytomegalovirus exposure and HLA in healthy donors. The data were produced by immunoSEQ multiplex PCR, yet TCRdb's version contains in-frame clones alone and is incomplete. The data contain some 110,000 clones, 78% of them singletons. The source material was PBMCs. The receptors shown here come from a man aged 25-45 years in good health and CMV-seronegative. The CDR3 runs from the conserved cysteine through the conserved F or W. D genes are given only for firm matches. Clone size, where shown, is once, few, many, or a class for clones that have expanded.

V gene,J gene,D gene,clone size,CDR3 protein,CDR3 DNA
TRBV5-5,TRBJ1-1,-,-,CASSMTGGSFTEAFF,TGTGCCAGCAGCATGACAGGTGGGTCGTTTACTGAAGCTTTCTTT
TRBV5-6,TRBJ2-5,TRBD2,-,CASSLAAGRGETQYF,TGTGCCAGCAGCCTCGCGGCTGGGAGGGGAGAGACCCAGTACTTC
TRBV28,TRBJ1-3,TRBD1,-,CASSPIGTEHHSGNTIYF,TGTGCCAGCAGCCCAATTGGGACAGAGCACCACTCTGGAAACACCATATATTTT
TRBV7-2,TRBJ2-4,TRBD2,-,CASSSLTSGTRNIQYF,TGTGCCAGCAGCTCATTGACTAGCGGGACTAGAAACATTCAGTACTTC
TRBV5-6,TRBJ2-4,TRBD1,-,CASSFGQAENIQYF,TGTGCCAGCAGCTTCGGACAGGCCGAAAACATTCAGTACTTC
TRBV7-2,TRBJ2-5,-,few,CASSLASGVKETQYF,TGTGCCAGCAGCTTAGCATCCGGTGTAAAAGAGACCCAGTACTTC
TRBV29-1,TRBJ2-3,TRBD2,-,CSGYLAGGTDTQYF,TGCAGCGGATACCTAGCGGGGGGCACAGATACGCAGTATTTT
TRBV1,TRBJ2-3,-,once,CTSSQDRGQRVVNCTDTQYF,TGCACCAGCAGCCAAGATCGGGGACAGAGGGTCGTTAATTGCACAGATACGCAGTATTTT
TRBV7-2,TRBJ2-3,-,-,CASSPRVISGGGTDTQYF,TGTGCCAGCAGCCCCCGCGTCATATCGGGGGGCGGTACAGATACGCAGTATTTT
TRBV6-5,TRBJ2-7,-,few,CASSQYPGTYEQYF,TGTGCCAGCAGCCAATACCCAGGGACTTACGAGCAGTACTTC
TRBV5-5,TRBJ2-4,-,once,CASSFGGAKNIQYF,TGTGCCAGCAGCTTTGGGGGGGCCAAAAACATTCAGTACTTC
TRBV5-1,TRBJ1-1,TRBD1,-,CASSSQQGLETEAFF,TGCGCCAGCAGCTCCCAACAGGGGTTAGAGACTGAAGCTTTCTTT
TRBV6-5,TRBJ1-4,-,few,CASSFDSPTNEKLFF,TGTGCCAGCAGTTTTGACAGTCCAACTAATGAAAAACTGTTTTTT
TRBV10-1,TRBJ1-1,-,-,CASSEYRGTEAFF,TGCGCCAGCAGTGAGTATAGGGGGACTGAAGCTTTCTTT
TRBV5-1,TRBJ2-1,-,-,CASSLGTGVEQFF,TGCGCCAGCAGCTTGGGGACGGGGGTTGAGCAGTTCTTC
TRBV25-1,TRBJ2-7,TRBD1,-,CASSDWDRIAHEQYF,TGTGCCAGCAGTGACTGGGACAGGATCGCCCACGAGCAGTACTTC
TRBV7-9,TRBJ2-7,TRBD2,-,CASSPRGGSYEQYF,TGTGCCAGCAGCCCGCGGGGGGGCTCCTACGAGCAGTACTTC
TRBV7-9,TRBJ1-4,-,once,CASSLVAVTATNEKLFF,TGTGCCAGCAGCTTAGTGGCGGTTACCGCAACTAATGAAAAACTGTTTTTT
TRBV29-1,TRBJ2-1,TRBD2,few,CSVVTQAGVSYNEQFF,TGCAGCGTTGTAACTCAAGCGGGAGTATCGTACAATGAGCAGTTCTTC
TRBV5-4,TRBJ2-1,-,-,CASSLVGAAYNEQFF,TGTGCCAGCAGCTTGGTGGGGGCGGCCTACAATGAGCAGTTCTTC
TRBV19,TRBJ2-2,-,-,CASRLGGAGTGELFF,TGTGCCAGTAGACTGGGGGGGGCGGGCACCGGGGAGCTGTTTTTT
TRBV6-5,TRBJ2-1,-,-,CASSYSTRSYNEQFF,TGTGCCAGCAGTTACTCGACTAGATCCTACAATGAGCAGTTCTTC
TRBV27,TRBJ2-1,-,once,CASSLAIAYNEQFF,TGTGCCAGCAGTTTAGCTATTGCCTACAATGAGCAGTTCTTC
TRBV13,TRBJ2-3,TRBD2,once,CASKGSGRGTDTQYF,TGTGCCAGCAAAGGTAGCGGGAGAGGTACAGATACGCAGTATTTT
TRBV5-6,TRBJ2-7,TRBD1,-,CVSSPPGQGYEQYF,TGTGTCAGCAGCCCTCCGGGACAGGGCTACGAGCAGTACTTC
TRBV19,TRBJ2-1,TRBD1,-,CASTADRGSYNEQFF,TGTGCCAGTACCGCTGACAGGGGCTCCTACAATGAGCAGTTCTTC
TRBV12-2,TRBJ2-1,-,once,CASRLAPRFSGRAYNEQFF,TGTGCAAGTCGCTTAGCGCCGAGGTTTAGCGGGAGGGCCTACAATGAGCAGTTCTTC
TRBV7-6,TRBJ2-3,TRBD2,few,CASSFSTGEGDTQYF,TGTGCCAGCAGCTTTAGTACCGGGGAGGGAGATACGCAGTATTTT
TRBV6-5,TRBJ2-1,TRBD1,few,CASSRQGVHNEQFF,TGTGCCAGCAGTAGACAGGGTGTTCACAATGAGCAGTTCTTC
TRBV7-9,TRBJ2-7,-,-,CASSFAGDYEQYF,TGTGCCAGCAGCTTTGCAGGGGACTACGAGCAGTACTTC
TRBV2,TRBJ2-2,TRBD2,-,CASSEPLLAGIANTGELFF,TGTGCCAGCAGTGAACCCTTACTAGCGGGGATCGCGAACACCGGGGAGCTGTTTTTT
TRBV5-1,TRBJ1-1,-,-,CASRRGGINTEAFF,TGCGCCAGCAGGCGGGGAGGGATTAACACTGAAGCTTTCTTT
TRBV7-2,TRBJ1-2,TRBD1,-,CASSAQGQTNYGYTF,TGTGCCAGCAGCGCCCAGGGACAGACTAACTATGGCTACACCTTC